The sequence of this T cell receptor (beta chain) was determined in a study of T-cell reconstitution after alpha-beta-depleted transplantation in children. There are a few counts of this clonotype. In germline, CDR1 is MNHEY, CDR2 SVGAGI. CDR3 length: 16 amino acids. Trimming shortened V by 0 bases and J by 8 bases, and 17 bases separated the two germline ends. Unique molecular identifiers were incorporated when the TCRbeta library was constructed. One entry per CDR3 protein results from TCRdb running MiXCR on the PCR reads. Here the sample spans around 960,000 distinct CDR3 sequences, roughly 31% being singletons.

The clonotype originates from a boy under two years old who had a stem cell transplant for SCID, so the T cells may come from the graft donor. This chain connects TRBV6-5 to TRBJ2-1; D could derive from TRBD1 or TRBD2 (5 bases each). Source: PBMCs, mostly from graft donor cells, taken 360 days after TCRalphabeta/CD19-depleted stem cell transplant. The CDR3 loop reads CASSYSSREIPDEQFF. For the CDR3, the DNA is TGTGCCAGCAGTTACTCGAGCAGGGAGATACCGGATGAGCAGTTCTTC.